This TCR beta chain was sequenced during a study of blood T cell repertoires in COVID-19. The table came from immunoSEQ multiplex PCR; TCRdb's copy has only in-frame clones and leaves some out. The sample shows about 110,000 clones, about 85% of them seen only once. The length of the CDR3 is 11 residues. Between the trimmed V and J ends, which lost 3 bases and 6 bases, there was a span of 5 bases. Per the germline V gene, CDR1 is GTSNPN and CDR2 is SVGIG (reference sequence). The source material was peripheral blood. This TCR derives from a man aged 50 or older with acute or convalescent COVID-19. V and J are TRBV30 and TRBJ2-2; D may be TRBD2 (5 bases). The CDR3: CAWRRAGELFF. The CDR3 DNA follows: TGTGCCTGGAGGAGGGCCGGGGAGCTGTTTTTT.